Listed here are 16 T cell receptor beta chains from one sample, sequenced in a study of blood T cells in healthy people across ages. Then a second PCR, running about 6 to 11 cycles, was carried out with a sample-barcoded 5' primer and a J-beta primer mix. TCRdb itself ran the 5' RACE reads through MiXCR, one entry per CDR3 protein. The table lists fewer than 2,000,000 distinct CDR3 sequences, approximately 39% of them singletons, with roughly 23% in the top ten. Sequenced input: blood. Receptors were obtained from a human donor in good health.

In its sample, this clonotype was seen a few times. The rearrangement joins TRBV6-2 or TRBV6-3 to TRBJ2-3; 9 bases map to TRBD1. Germline V CDR1 and CDR2: MNHEY, SVGEGT. The trim removed 4 bases at V and 4 bases at J, leaving 9 bases unmatched. The CDR3 is 16 residues long. DNA for the CDR3: TGTGCCAGCAGTTGGGAGGGACAGGGAGGGCCAGATACGCAGTATTTT. It encodes CASSWEGQGGPDTQYF.

This clonotype has a handful of counts. This chain uses TRBV20-1 with TRBJ2-1; D is unresolved. The CDR3 consists of 13 residues. Germline loops: CDR1 DFQATT, CDR2 SNEGSKA (reference sequence). CDR3 nucleotide sequence: TGCATGTCCGGTCGCCTCCCCTACAATGAGCAGTTCTTC. Protein product: CMSGRLPYNEQFF.

V and J are TRBV29-1 and TRBJ1-1; no clear D. This CDR3 has 12 residues. V lost 8 bases and J 0 bases, leaving 10 bases between the germline ends. The germline gives CDR1 SQVTM, CDR2 ANQGSEA. The CDR3 coding sequence is TGCAGCCCTAGGGCTCTGAACACTGAAGCTTTCTTT. As protein: CSPRALNTEAFF.

The chain links TRBV5-1 to TRBJ2-3, with 10 bases that match TRBD1. Germline V lookup: CDR1 SGHRS, CDR2 YFSETQ. The CDR3 is 16 residues long. The trim removed 5 bases at V and 0 bases at J, leaving 6 bases unmatched. This CDR3 is CASSYGQGGSTDTQYF. CDR3 in DNA: TGCGCCAGCAGTTATGGACAGGGGGGAAGCACAGATACGCAGTATTTT.

The chain recombines TRBV15 with TRBJ2-4; TRBD1 matches 9 bases. Unmatched junction bases numbered 7, after V lost 1 base and J lost 3 bases. Germline-derived CDR1 and CDR2 are LNHNV and YYDKDF (reference sequence). The CDR3 runs 17 residues. The CDR3 spells CATSRVRDRVGKNIQYF. The CDR3 region has the DNA TGTGCCACCAGCAGAGTGAGGGACAGGGTCGGCAAAAACATTCAGTACTTC.

This clonotype has only a few counts. The chain recombines TRBV12-3 or TRBV12-4 with TRBJ1-6; perhaps TRBD1 as D (5 bases). Between the trimmed V and J ends, which lost 0 bases and 0 bases, there was a span of 15 bases. The CDR3 is 19 residues long. The CDR3 region is CASSLAQGRLSSYNSPLHF. The CDR3 nucleotides read TGTGCCAGCAGTTTAGCGCAGGGACGGCTGAGCTCCTATAATTCACCCCTCCACTTT.

This sequence joins TRBV9 and TRBJ2-5, with D maybe TRBD2 (5 bases). Germline V gives CDR1 SGDLS, CDR2 YYNGEE. The CDR3 consists of 15 residues. The V end lost 3 bases, the J end lost 5 bases, and 17 bases lay between the germline ends. CDR3 sequence: CASSARGSFHETQYF. As DNA, the CDR3 is TGTGCCAGCAGCGCGAGAGGGAGCTTCCATGAGACCCAGTACTTC.

The chain couples TRBV28 to TRBJ2-3; no definite D call. V was pared by 4 bases and J by 6 bases, with 8 bases between. The germline CDR1 and CDR2 sequences are MDHEN and SYDVKM. The CDR3 runs to 12 residues. Here the CDR3 reads CASSWVTDTQYF. The CDR3 bases are TGTGCCAGCAGTTGGGTTACGGATACGCAGTATTTT. Using reference TRBV28 and TRBJ2-3 for the parts outside the CDR3, the full variable domain is DVKVTQSSRYLVKRTGEKVFLECVQDMDHENMFWYRQDPGLGLRLIYFSYDVKMKEKGDIPEGYSVSREKKERFSLILESASTNQTSMYLCASSWVTDTQYFGPGTRLTVL.

This chain uses TRBV13 with TRBJ2-1, with D possibly being TRBD1 (6 bases). The CDR3 extends over 14 amino acids. Germline CDR1 reads PRHDT; CDR2 reads FYEKMQ (reference sequence). Trimming took 6 bases from V and 2 from J, leaving 11 bases between them. CDR3 DNA sequence: TGTGCCAGCAGGTGGGGGACACCCTACAATGAGCAGTTCTTC. Translated, it gives CASRWGTPYNEQFF.

V usage is TRBV7-8 and J usage is TRBJ2-5; 14 nucleotides line up with TRBD2. J was trimmed by 0 bases and V by 5 bases; bases with no gene match: 17. Germline V gene data show CDR1 as SGHVS and CDR2 as FQNEAQ. CDR3 size: 21 residues. The CDR3, as DNA: TGTGCCAGCAGCGTACCGGGACTAGCGGGGGCCGACCTTAAGTACCAAGAGACCCAGTACTTC. Encoded protein: CASSVPGLAGADLKYQETQYF.

This rearrangement joins TRBV7-2 to TRBJ1-1; tentatively, D is TRBD1 (6 bases). Per the germline V gene, CDR1 is SGHTA and CDR2 is FQGNSA. Trimming removed 5 bases at V and 11 bases at J, with 24 bases between. CDR3 length equals 15 residues. CDR3 protein: CASSLAGGSRASAFF. CDR3 DNA: TGTGCCAGCAGCCTGGCGGGGGGCTCGAGGGCTTCGGCTTTCTTT.

The table lists this clonotype with a few counts. The chain is built from TRBV7-2 and TRBJ2-2; D unresolved. V lost 0 bases and J lost 4, with 9 bases in between. The germline gives CDR1 SGHTA, CDR2 FQGNSA. The CDR3 length is 15 residues. The CDR3 DNA follows: TGTGCCAGCAGCTTAGCGAGCCTACCCACCGGGGAGCTGTTTTTT. Protein product: CASSLASLPTGELFF.

The V call is TRBV29-1, the J call TRBJ1-1; D remains ambiguous. Between the trimmed V and J ends, which lost 1 base and 3 bases, there was a span of 15 bases. The CDR3 is 15 residues long. Germline V CDR1 and CDR2: SQVTM, ANQGSEA. The CDR3 region is CSVEGLNVRYTEAFF. As DNA, the CDR3 is TGCAGCGTTGAAGGTCTTAATGTGAGGTACACTGAAGCTTTCTTT.

This clonotype was found a few times. The J gene is TRBJ2-1, the V gene TRBV29-1; D could derive from TRBD1 or TRBD2 (6 bases each). The CDR3 spans 17 residues. V was pared by 0 bases and J by 4 bases, with 19 bases between. CDR1 is SQVTM and CDR2 is ANQGSEA in the germline V gene. The CDR3 spells CSVEDPSGRGLYNEQFF. For the CDR3, the DNA is TGCAGCGTTGAAGATCCCTCGGGCAGGGGACTTTACAATGAGCAGTTCTTC.

This chain joins TRBV7-9 and TRBJ2-7; TRBD1 matches at 7 bases. The V and J ends lost 5 bases and 2 bases, in that order; junction bases with no gene match: 12. CDR3 length: 16 amino acids. In germline, CDR1 is SEHNR, CDR2 FQNEAQ (reference sequence). CDR3 in amino acids: CASSPPMGTDPYEQYF. For the CDR3, the DNA is TGTGCCAGCAGCCCCCCAATGGGGACAGATCCCTACGAGCAGTACTTC.

The table lists this clonotype with a few counts. The chain links TRBV20-1 to TRBJ2-3; 10 positions agree with TRBD1. With 4 bases clipped from V and 5 bases from J, the junction kept 6 bases outside the gene matches. Germline-derived CDR1 and CDR2 are DFQATT and SNEGSKA (reference sequence). The CDR3 contains 14 residues. The CDR3 protein is CSAIDGQGGDTQYF. The CDR3 DNA reads as TGCAGTGCTATAGATGGACAGGGGGGAGATACGCAGTATTTT.